This record looks at one T cell receptor beta chain sequence and its context. This clonotype came up many times. This receptor's antigen is unknown. Base qualities were left out, and no much larger clone turns up one base away. These data are taken from a study of T cells in Graves' hyperthyroidism and ophthalmopathy (dated by TCRdb to the late 2010s). Notes on the research overall: Peripheral blood was sampled at the time of initial diagnosis, prior to any treatment. To identify distinguishing TCR V-J signatures, a discovery cohort of roughly 100 patients was used, comprising 40 to 45 with Graves' ophthalmopathy and around 60 with stable Graves' hyperthyroidism. Prospective prediction of ophthalmopathy was tested in an independent validation cohort of 18 to 20 hyperthyroidism patients and roughly 16 patients who later progressed to ophthalmopathy. The 100 discovery patients were randomly split 7:3 into training and test sets. Thyroid tissue and blood T-cell repertoires from roughly 6 Graves' hyperthyroidism patients were also compared in the study. After sampling, hyperthyroidism patients received methimazole starting at 30 mg daily, and ophthalmopathy patients received high-dose intravenous methylprednisolone. The paper describes TCR Vbeta CDR3 sequencing of 135 peripheral blood samples, made up of under 50 ophthalmopathy patients, around 73 hyperthyroidism patients and roughly 17 progressor patients. What the work shows at the level of the full study, not this receptor alone: Blood samples also contained most of the expanded thyroid clonotypes (frequency above 0.001), which suggests that blood repertoires may reflect thyroid immune responses. No statistical method was used to set the sample size in advance, and investigators knew the group allocation. In validation, progression to ophthalmopathy was predicted by the model with more than 65% sensitivity and approximately 78% specificity, a median of around 6.5 months before onset. Ophthalmopathy was separated from stable hyperthyroidism by a 13 V-J signature model, with over 85% sensitivity and around 81% specificity obtained in cross-validation and 80%/75% obtained in testing.

Hyperthyroidism patients were newly diagnosed, with disease duration under 2 months, and aged 18 to 65 years. The study excluded patients with uncontrolled infections, other autoimmune diseases, pregnancy or lactation. Diagnoses were based on clinical symptoms, serum thyroxine and TRAb, thyroid ultrasound and orbital computed tomography. For progressor patients, blood was drawn at the first diagnosis of hyperthyroidism, before any ophthalmopathy symptoms had appeared. Ficoll-Paque density gradient centrifugation was used to isolate PBMCs from about 9 ml of fresh peripheral blood. Progressor patients were initially diagnosed with Graves' hyperthyroidism and developed ophthalmopathy during follow-up. Total RNA was extracted using Trizol reagent, and RNA quality was assessed on an Agilent 2100 Bioanalyzer. Amplification of TCR beta CDR3 regions was carried out from RNA transcripts. For the first round of RT-PCR on the TCR CDR3, the HTBI primer set was used together with the Qiagen OneStep RT-PCR kit. Libraries were constructed in a second round of multiplex PCR, after which size selection and purification were carried out. The libraries were sequenced on an Illumina HiSeq2000 using paired-end 100 bp reads. Under the source paper's analysis protocol: SOAPnuke was used to process the raw data, throwing out any read that contained adapters or uncalled bases, had a mean Phred below 15, or lacked an exact constant-primer or identifier match. COPE v1.2.5 was used to merge high-quality paired reads, and clonotypes were defined as unique nucleotide sequences. Clonotypes were aligned to IMGT TRBV, TRBD and TRBJ reference segments using MiTCR v1.1. Analysis was restricted to V-J combinations with a frequency above 0.0001, which covered roughly 99% of repertoires. A TCS score was defined as the ratio between F50 (clonal expansion) and ExV (chaos), using BLOSUM62-based TCRdist between CDR3 peptides within each V-J. Welch's t-statistics and random forest reduced roughly 530 V-J features to 13, which were used in a naive Bayes classifier (R e1071). TCRdb trimmed the raw reads at Q25, called clones with MiXCR and kept productive beta chains. Merged by CDR3 protein, the rows form single entries marked with the most common genes and DNA. In this record, the V and J calls reflect TCRdb's handling and not the investigators' own analysis. Across this sample there are around 250,000 distinct CDR3 sequences, with roughly 15% seen only once. Of the sample, 13% is held by the ten largest clones.

The specimen sequenced was blood. The TCR sequence derives from a woman aged 40 to 50 with Graves' hyperthyroidism that later progressed to Graves' ophthalmopathy.

This receptor has the CDR3 CASRWTSGTNYEQYF. The sequenced DNA is TGCGCCAGCAGGTGGACTAGCGGGACCAACTACGAGCAGTACTTC. The chain is made from TRBV5-1 and TRBJ2-7, and TRBD2 matches 12 of the central bases. The germline V gene supplies CDR1 SGHRS and CDR2 YFSETQ. V loses 5 bases at its end and J loses 3 bases; junction bases beyond the gene matches: 6. From its cysteine to its phenylalanine, the CDR3 spans 15 amino acids. Here the CDR3 DNA is all that survives: 45 bases in frame from base 1.